Described below is a single T cell receptor beta chain sequence and its context. This sample is part of a study of cytomegalovirus exposure and HLA in healthy donors. The ends were cut back, 1 base at V and 15 bases at J, with 10 bases in the middle. The CDR3 totals 11 residues. The germline V gene has CDR1 SEHNR and CDR2 FQNEAQ (reference sequence). PCR was performed using 60 Vbeta and 13 Jbeta primers. Sequencing used immunoSEQ multiplex PCR; TCRdb keeps in-frame clones, though not all of them. This listing includes roughly 120,000 clones. This clonotype originated in a man aged 35 to 55 in good health and CMV-seropositive. Material: PBMCs. J is TRBJ2-1 and V is TRBV7-9; TRBD2 is a possible D gene (5 bases). The CDR3 coding sequence is TGTGCCAGCAGCTTAGGGAGGTTTCGGTTCTTC. Encoded protein: CASSLGRFRFF.